Each of the 23 T cell receptor beta chains below was sequenced from the same sample in a study of T cells in Graves' hyperthyroidism and ophthalmopathy. From RNA transcripts, TCR beta CDR3 regions were amplified. An initial round of RT-PCR targeting the TCR CDR3 relied on the HTBI primer set. TCRdb re-called the multiplex PCR reads through MiXCR, storing one row per CDR3 protein. Of over 200,000 distinct CDR3 sequences in the sample, approximately 14% are singletons; the top ten hold roughly 13%. Sequenced material: blood. These receptors were obtained from a woman in her 40s with Graves' hyperthyroidism that later progressed to Graves' ophthalmopathy.

This clonotype was found many times. V and J are TRBV4-1 and TRBJ2-1; 11 positions match TRBD2. The V gene end was trimmed by 1 base and the J gene end by 6 bases; junction bases not matched to a gene: 8. Looked up from germline, CDR1 is MGHRA and CDR2 is YSYEKL. The CDR3 is 17 amino acids. DNA for the CDR3: TGCGCCAGCAGCCAAGGGCTAGCGGGAGGCTTGAGCAATGAGCAGTTCTTC. It translates to CASSQGLAGGLSNEQFF.

The sample holds many counts of this clonotype. This CDR3 reads CASRWGMNTEAFF. The CDR3 DNA sequence: TGTGCCAGTAGGTGGGGCATGAACACTGAAGCTTTCTTT. This chain joins TRBV19 and TRBJ1-1; TRBD1 might be the D (5 bases). The V gene's germline CDR1 is LNHDA and CDR2 SQIVND (reference sequence). V lost 6 bases, J lost 0 bases, and 8 bases lay in between. This CDR3 spans 13 amino acids.

This clonotype showed up just a few times. The chain uses TRBV5-6 and TRBJ2-7; 8 positions agree with TRBD2. V gave up 2 bases and J gave up 3 bases; unmatched junction bases: 10. This CDR3 spans 16 amino acids. In germline, CDR1 is SGHDT, CDR2 YYEEEE. The CDR3 loop is CASSFISALADYEQYF. The CDR3 DNA follows: TGTGCCAGCAGCTTTATATCCGCACTAGCGGACTACGAGCAGTACTTC.

This clonotype was detected ten times or more. The rearrangement uses TRBV6-1 and TRBJ1-5, with TRBD1 identical over 10 bases. V was clipped by 8 bases and J by 3 bases; unmatched bases: 19. There are 19 residues in the CDR3. CDR1 and CDR2 from the germline V gene are MNHNS and SASEGT. The CDR3: CASGPRDRGSMYTNQPQHF. DNA for the CDR3: TGTGCCAGCGGGCCCCGGGACAGGGGTTCGATGTATACCAATCAGCCCCAGCATTTT.

This clonotype was seen a handful of times. The rearrangement links TRBV7-8 to TRBJ2-5; tentative D call: TRBD2 (5 bases). The CDR3 contains 14 residues. Trimming took off 5 bases at V and 5 bases at J, with 15 bases between the two ends. Germline CDR1 and CDR2: SGHVS and FQNEAQ. The CDR3 protein is CASSLDLGLETQYF. Written as DNA, the CDR3 is TGTGCCAGCAGCCTGGACTTGGGCCTGGAGACCCAGTACTTC.

This clonotype was found many times. The CDR3 is CASSQVQLSNEKLFF. The CDR3 DNA reads as TGCGCCAGCAGCCAAGTACAGCTGAGTAATGAAAAACTGTTTTTT. The rearrangement joins TRBV4-1 to TRBJ1-4; D is uncertain. The V gene's germline CDR1 is MGHRA and CDR2 YSYEKL. The CDR3 contains 15 residues. V lost 1 base to trimming and J lost 4 bases, with 10 bases between them.

Many counts were recorded for this clonotype. V is TRBV12-3 or TRBV12-4 and J is TRBJ2-3; 8 positions agree with TRBD1. The CDR3 is 13 amino acids. Trimming at V came to 8 bases and at J to 3 bases, leaving 4 bases not matched to a gene. The DNA for the CDR3 is TGTGCCAGCCGAAACAGGGGGACAGATACGCAGTATTTT. It is translated as CASRNRGTDTQYF.

This clonotype appeared many times. This chain joins TRBV12-3 or TRBV12-4 and TRBJ2-1; TRBD2 agrees at 8 bases. J was trimmed by 0 bases and V by 1 base; bases with no gene match: 5. This CDR3 is 17 amino acids long. This CDR3 reads CASSLEGLADSYNEQFF. In DNA form, the CDR3 reads TGTGCCAGCAGTTTAGAAGGACTAGCAGACTCCTACAATGAGCAGTTCTTC.

The chain employs TRBV4-1 and TRBJ2-5; the match to TRBD2 covers 11 bases. The germline gives CDR1 MGHRA, CDR2 YSYEKL. The CDR3 covers 18 residues. V lost 0 bases to trimming and J lost 0 bases; unmatched junction nucleotides: 6. The CDR3 DNA sequence: TGCGCCAGCAGCCAAGATTGGGGGACTAGCGGCAACCAAGAGACCCAGTACTTC. It yields the protein CASSQDWGTSGNQETQYF.

At least ten counts were recorded for this clonotype. This chain connects TRBV6-1 to TRBJ1-5; 10 bases are shared with TRBD1. V gave up 6 bases and J gave up 6 bases; unmatched junction bases: 5. CDR3 length: 14 amino acids. CDR1 and CDR2 from the germline V gene are MNHNS and SASEGT. Written as DNA, the CDR3 is TGTGCCAGCAGACCTAGGGACAGGGGTCAGCCCCAGCATTTT. Protein product: CASRPRDRGQPQHF.

The chain carries TRBV24-1 and TRBJ2-3, with a possible D match to TRBD1 (6 bases). Between the trimmed V and J ends, which lost 3 bases and 7 bases, there was a span of 22 bases. This CDR3 has 17 residues. Germline CDR1 reads KGHDR; CDR2 reads SFDVKD. The CDR3, as DNA: TGTGCCACCAGTGATACCAAACAGGGCTCCCTTCGAAATACGCAGTATTTT. Amino acids: CATSDTKQGSLRNTQYF.

This clonotype was detected many times. V gene TRBV3-1 combines with J gene TRBJ1-4; D not resolved. The germline V gene encodes CDR1 LGHDT and CDR2 YNNKEL (reference sequence). CDR3 length: 14 residues. Between the trimmed V and J ends, which lost 2 bases and 0 bases, there was a span of 4 bases. CDR3 DNA sequence: TGTGCCAGCAGCCAACAGGCAACTAATGAAAAACTGTTTTTT. Translated: CASSQQATNEKLFF. Full variable domain (rest looked up from reference TRBV3-1 and TRBJ1-4): DTAVSQTPKYLVTQMGNDKSIKCEQNLGHDTMYWYKQDSKKFLKIMFSYNNKELIINETVPNRFSPKSPDKAHLNLHINSLELGDSAVYFCASSQQATNEKLFFGSGTQLSVL.

The chain carries TRBV7-9 and TRBJ1-6, with a weak D call TRBD1 (6 bases). V was clipped by 4 bases and J by 11 bases, with 15 bases between them. CDR3 length equals 14 residues. From germline, CDR1 is SEHNR and CDR2 FQNEAQ (reference sequence). The CDR3: CASSYIGGPAPLHF. For the CDR3, the DNA is TGTGCCAGCAGCTATATAGGGGGACCAGCACCCCTCCACTTT.

This clonotype was picked up a small number of times. The chain has TRBV28 and TRBJ2-4; 7 nucleotides agree with TRBD1. Per germline, CDR1 MDHEN and CDR2 SYDVKM. The CDR3 contains 14 residues. V shed 7 bases and J 6 bases; nucleotides not matched to a gene: 9. The DNA for the CDR3 is TGTGCCAGCATTTCGGGCTCAGGGGGAAACATTCAGTACTTC. Protein sequence: CASISGSGGNIQYF.

The chain carries TRBV19 and TRBJ2-7; a possible D gene is TRBD1 (5 bases). V dropped 9 bases and J dropped 2 bases, with 17 bases sitting between them. The CDR3 runs to 14 residues. Germline V lookup: CDR1 LNHDA, CDR2 SQIVND (reference sequence). CDR3 loop: CASIPRRGPYEQYF. The CDR3 DNA is TGTGCCAGCATTCCAAGAAGGGGCCCCTACGAGCAGTACTTC.

This clonotype was seen many times. The chain is built from TRBV30 and TRBJ2-7; no definite D call. Germline V CDR1 and CDR2: GTSNPN, SVGIG (reference sequence). V was cut by 2 bases and J by 4 bases, with 6 bases left in between. This CDR3 comprises 11 residues. DNA for the CDR3: TGTGCCTGGAGTTCCGTTTACGAGCAGTACTTC. Translated, it gives CAWSSVYEQYF.

This clonotype has ten or more counts. The rearrangement uses TRBV18 and TRBJ1-1; tentative D call: TRBD1 (6 bases). The CDR3 runs 16 residues. V lost 3 bases, J lost 2 bases, and 16 bases lay in between. Germline CDR1 is KGHSH and CDR2 is LQKENI. The CDR3 sequence is CASSPSLNRANTEAFF. Written as DNA, the CDR3 is TGTGCCAGCTCACCGTCCCTGAACAGGGCAAACACTGAAGCTTTCTTT.

This clonotype was seen just once. The J gene is TRBJ1-3, the V gene TRBV27; tentatively, D is TRBD1 (6 bases). The CDR3 is 14 residues long. Germline V CDR1 and CDR2: MNHEY, SMNVEV (reference sequence). The V and J ends lost 8 bases and 8 bases respectively, with 19 bases between them. The DNA for the CDR3 is TGTGCCAGCTCGCTGGGGGGCGCAGGAGACACCATATATTTT. Encoded protein: CASSLGGAGDTIYF.

This clonotype was recorded at least ten times. The rearrangement joins TRBV5-4 to TRBJ2-1; D possibly uses TRBD1 or TRBD2 (5 bases each). CDR1 is SGHNT and CDR2 is YYREEE in the germline V gene (reference sequence). The CDR3 spans 15 residues. Trimming left V 0 bases short and J 6 bases short, with 13 bases between. The chain's CDR3 is CASSLGGDLGNEQFF. DNA of the CDR3: TGTGCCAGCAGCTTGGGAGGGGACCTCGGCAATGAGCAGTTCTTC. The full variable domain, in which reference TRBV5-4 and TRBJ2-1 provide the parts outside the CDR3, is ETGVTQSPTHLIKTRGQQVTLRCSSQSGHNTVSWYQQALGQGPQFIFQYYREEENGRGNFPPRFSGLQFPNYSSELNVNALELDDSALYLCASSLGGDLGNEQFFGPGTRLTVL.

This clonotype was seen many times. The chain joins TRBV5-1 to TRBJ1-1; no firm D call. Germline values: CDR1 SGHRS, CDR2 YFSETQ. With 1 base removed from V and 1 base from J, the gap between germline ends came to 8 bases. This CDR3 region has 14 residues. The CDR3 protein is CASSLISANTEAFF. The CDR3 bases are TGCGCCAGCAGCTTGATCTCGGCGAACACTGAAGCTTTCTTT. Together with reference TRBV5-1 and TRBJ1-1, the CDR3 gives the full variable domain: KAGVTQTPRYLIKTRGQQVTLSCSPISGHRSVSWYQQTPGQGLQFLFEYFSETQRNKGNFPGRFSGRQFSNSRSEMNVSTLELGDSALYLCASSLISANTEAFFGQGTRLTVV.

This clonotype came up many times. The rearrangement uses TRBV3-1 and TRBJ2-1; D gene uncertain. Trimming stripped 0 bases from V and 8 bases from J, with 14 bases between. Germline CDR1 and CDR2: LGHDT and YNNKEL (reference sequence). This CDR3 contains 15 residues. In DNA form, the CDR3 reads TGTGCCAGCAGCCAAGATTCAGGAAGTCGGGATGAGCAGTTCTTC. Translating gives CASSQDSGSRDEQFF.

This clonotype was detected ten times or more. This sequence joins TRBV20-1 and TRBJ1-6; 7 bases align to TRBD1. The CDR3 is 14 amino acids. Germline-derived CDR1 and CDR2 are DFQATT and SNEGSKA (reference sequence). V was pared by 1 base and J by 7 bases, with 4 bases of the junction left unmatched. The CDR3 region has the DNA TGCAGTGCTAGAGTACAGGGGCAGAATTCACCCCTCCACTTT. Amino acid sequence: CSARVQGQNSPLHF.

This clonotype has a count of ten or more. The CDR3 loop reads CSASVDGTGLFF. In nucleotides, the CDR3 is TGCAGTGCTAGTGTTGACGGGACGGGGTTGTTTTTT. This chain links TRBV20-1 with TRBJ2-2; D tentatively fits TRBD1 or TRBD2 (5 bases each). This CDR3 contains 12 residues. V was pared by 3 bases and J by 15 bases, with 17 bases between. Germline V gives CDR1 DFQATT, CDR2 SNEGSKA (reference sequence).